These 5 T cell receptor beta chains originate from one sample sequenced in a study of cytomegalovirus exposure and HLA in healthy donors. The PCR made use of 60 Vbeta and 13 Jbeta primers. Generated by immunoSEQ multiplex PCR, the TCRdb table keeps only in-frame clones and is missing some. Of around 77,000 clones detected, about 84% appear once; the ten largest clones hold 3% to 4%. Sample: PBMCs. These receptors all come from a middle-aged man in good health and CMV-seronegative.

This clone came up many times. The genes are TRBV5-1 and TRBJ2-1; TRBD1 might be the D (5 bases). Per the germline V gene, CDR1 is SGHRS and CDR2 is YFSETQ. The CDR3 spans 14 residues. With 7 bases removed from V and 1 base from J, the gap between germline ends came to 12 bases. The CDR3 here is CASSDQGSYNEQFF. The CDR3 coding sequence is TGCGCCAGCTCCGACCAGGGTTCCTACAATGAGCAGTTCTTC.

This chain links TRBV7-8 with TRBJ2-5; D is uncertain. CDR1 and CDR2 from the germline V gene are SGHVS and FQNEAQ. CDR3 length equals 15 residues. The V end lost 0 bases, the J end lost 7 bases, and 15 bases lay between the germline ends. CDR3 amino acids: CASSLAITNEVTQYF. For the CDR3, the DNA is TGTGCCAGCAGCTTAGCGATCACCAACGAGGTGACCCAGTACTTC. Full variable domain (missing parts from reference TRBV7-8 and TRBJ2-5): GAGVSQSPRYKVAKRGQDVALRCDPISGHVSLFWYQQALGQGPEFLTYFQNEAQLDKSGLPSDRFFAERPEGSVSTLKIQRTQQEDSAVYLCASSLAITNEVTQYFGPGTRLLVL.

The chain couples TRBV7-3 to TRBJ2-5; tentatively, D is TRBD2 (5 bases). Germline V gives CDR1 SGHTA, CDR2 FQGTGA. V was shortened by 1 base and J by 2 bases, with 8 bases between the two germline ends. This CDR3 has 14 residues. The CDR3 region is CASSLIPGQETQYF. DNA of the CDR3: TGTGCCAGCAGCTTAATTCCGGGACAAGAGACCCAGTACTTC.

The V call is TRBV10-2, the J call TRBJ1-6; 11 bases agree with TRBD1. The germline CDR1 and CDR2 sequences are WSHSY and SAAADI. The CDR3 length is 16 residues. Germline trimming cut 7 bases from V and 9 bases from J; bases unmatched to any gene: 11. CDR3 DNA sequence: TGCGCCAGCACTCGAGAGTCCGGGACAGGGGGTTCACCCCTCCACTTT. Amino acid sequence: CASTRESGTGGSPLHF.

The chain links TRBV7-9 to TRBJ1-1; TRBD1 matches 9 bases. Trimming took 5 bases from V and 5 from J; bases not matched to a gene: 12. There are 16 residues in the CDR3. CDR1 is SEHNR, CDR2 FQNEAQ, per germline (reference sequence). The CDR3 region is CASSHNTGGAVTEAFF. In nucleotides, the CDR3 is TGTGCCAGCAGCCATAATACAGGGGGCGCGGTGACTGAAGCTTTCTTT.